What follows describes a single TCR beta chain. This entry is derived from a study of blood T cell repertoires in COVID-19. CDR1 is SGHAT and CDR2 is FQDESV in the germline V gene (reference sequence). The CDR3 is 14 residues long. Trimming took off 1 base at V and 5 bases at J, with 10 bases between the two ends. Method: immunoSEQ multiplex PCR; TCRdb's copy keeps in-frame clones and lacks some. The table has 100,000 to 150,000 clones, approximately 80% seen once; the top ten hold 9.5% to 15%. The clonotype was recovered from a woman between 55 and 75 years old with acute or convalescent COVID-19. Sequencing used peripheral blood. The rearrangement uses TRBV11-1 and TRBJ2-3; weak D call: TRBD2 (5 bases). DNA of the CDR3: TGTGCCAGCAGCTTAGTGGGTCGGGGAGATACGCAGTATTTT. Translating it yields CASSLVGRGDTQYF.